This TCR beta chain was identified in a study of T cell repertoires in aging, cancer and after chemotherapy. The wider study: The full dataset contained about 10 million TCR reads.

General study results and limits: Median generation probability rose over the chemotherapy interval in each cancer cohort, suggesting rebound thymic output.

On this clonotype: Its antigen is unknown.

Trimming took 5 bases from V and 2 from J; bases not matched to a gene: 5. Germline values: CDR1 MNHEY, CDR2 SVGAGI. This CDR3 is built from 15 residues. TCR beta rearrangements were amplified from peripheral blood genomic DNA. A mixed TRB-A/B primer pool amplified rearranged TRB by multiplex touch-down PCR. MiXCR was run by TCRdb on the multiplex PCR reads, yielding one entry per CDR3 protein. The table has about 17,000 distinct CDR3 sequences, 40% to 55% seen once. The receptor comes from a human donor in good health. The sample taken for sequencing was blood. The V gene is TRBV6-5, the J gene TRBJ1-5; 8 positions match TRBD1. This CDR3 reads CASSEQGGGNQPQHF. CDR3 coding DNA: TGTGCCAGCAGTGAACAGGGGGGGGGCAATCAGCCCCAGCATTTT.